The 21 T cell receptor beta chains presented below share a single source sample, sequenced in a study of blood T cell repertoires in COVID-19. The table came from immunoSEQ multiplex PCR; TCRdb's copy has only in-frame clones and leaves some out. The table includes fewer than 350,000 clones, around 86% detected once. Sequencing input: PBMCs or T cells enriched from blood (not recorded which). The receptors derive from a woman aged 35 to 49 who had recovered from COVID-19.

This clone has a handful of counts. V gene TRBV7-9 combines with J gene TRBJ2-1; 15 bases agree with TRBD2. The CDR3 is 16 amino acids. CDR1 and CDR2 from the germline V gene are SEHNR and FQNEAQ (reference sequence). V trimming: 0 bases; J trimming: 7 bases; junction bases outside the gene matches: 1. For the CDR3, the DNA is TGTGCCAGCAGCTTAGCCGGGACTAGCGGGAGGAATGAGCAGTTCTTC. It specifies CASSLAGTSGRNEQFF.

The V gene is TRBV15, the J gene TRBJ1-5; 10 bases map to TRBD1. V trimming: 10 bases; J trimming: 2 bases; junction bases outside the gene matches: 20. This CDR3 comprises 19 residues. Per germline, CDR1 LNHNV and CDR2 YYDKDF (reference sequence). DNA for the CDR3: TGTGCCAGCGTCGTCCCGGGACAGGGGAGTCTGTTGGGCAATCAGCCCCAGCATTTT. Its translation: CASVVPGQGSLLGNQPQHF.

The sample holds one count of this clone. The chain couples TRBV14 to TRBJ1-3, with D perhaps matching TRBD1 (6 bases). The CDR3 is made up of 16 amino acids. Germline CDR1 reads SGHDN; CDR2 reads FVKESK. V shed 1 base and J shed 0 bases, with 10 bases lying between them. The CDR3 reads CASSQAGTNSGNTIYF. The CDR3 DNA reads as TGTGCCAGCAGCCAAGCCGGGACAAACTCTGGAAACACCATATATTTT.

This rearrangement joins TRBV5-1 to TRBJ1-1, with D perhaps TRBD1 (5 bases). The CDR3 loop spans 14 amino acids. Germline V CDR1 and CDR2: SGHRS, YFSETQ. Trimming pared 4 bases from V and 3 bases from J, leaving 13 bases between. The CDR3 coding sequence is TGCGCCAGCAGCGTGGGGCGGTGGGACACTGAAGCTTTCTTT. It encodes CASSVGRWDTEAFF.

The genes are TRBV7-2 and TRBJ2-6; possible D gene TRBD2, 5 bases. Germline V gives CDR1 SGHTA, CDR2 FQGNSA. V dropped 4 bases and J dropped 2 bases, with 12 bases sitting between them. The CDR3 is made up of 16 amino acids. The CDR3 reads CASSSEGSTGANVLTF. The CDR3 coding sequence is TGTGCCAGCAGCTCCGAGGGCTCCACTGGGGCCAACGTCCTGACTTTC.

This chain links TRBV20-1 with TRBJ1-1, with a weak D call TRBD1 (6 bases). V lost 5 bases and J 7 bases, leaving 11 bases between the germline ends. CDR3 size: 11 residues. Per the germline V gene, CDR1 is DFQATT and CDR2 is SNEGSKA (reference sequence). In nucleotides, the CDR3 is TGCAGTGCTTTGAGGACAGTTGAAGCTTTCTTT. It encodes CSALRTVEAFF.

The chain links TRBV7-9 to TRBJ2-7; 7 bases are shared with TRBD1. The CDR3 extends over 13 amino acids. With 4 bases clipped from V and 5 bases from J, the junction kept 5 bases outside the gene matches. The V gene's germline CDR1 is SEHNR and CDR2 FQNEAQ (reference sequence). The DNA of the CDR3 is TGTGCCAGCAGCTGGCCAGGGGGAGACGAGCAGTACTTC. It codes for CASSWPGGDEQYF.

This chain links TRBV11-1 with TRBJ2-7; 9 bases agree with TRBD2. The length of the CDR3 is 14 residues. The V segment lost 5 bases and the J segment 6 bases; nucleotides outside the gene matches: 8. Germline V gene lookup returns CDR1 SGHAT and CDR2 FQDESV (reference sequence). CDR3 bases: TGTGCCAGCAGCCTGGGACTAGCCCCGTCCGAGCAGTACTTC. This sequence encodes CASSLGLAPSEQYF.

This clone was counted a single time. The chain recombines TRBV6-2 or TRBV6-3 with TRBJ2-3, with D maybe TRBD2 (5 bases). The ends were cut back, 5 bases at V and 2 bases at J, with 14 bases in the middle. The CDR3 loop spans 15 amino acids. Germline CDR1 reads MNHEY; CDR2 reads SVGEGT. The CDR3 loop is CASSTRTLNTDTQYF. The CDR3 DNA follows: TGTGCCAGCAGTACGCGGACTCTCAACACAGATACGCAGTATTTT.

The chain is built from TRBV29-1 and TRBJ1-2; D is ambiguous. CDR3 length equals 15 residues. V was clipped by 3 bases and J by 5 bases, with 19 bases between them. Germline V gives CDR1 SQVTM, CDR2 ANQGSEA. The CDR3 spells CSVDPSTGSRYGYTF. CDR3 DNA: TGCAGCGTTGACCCATCGACGGGTTCTAGGTATGGCTACACCTTC.

The V and J genes are TRBV5-6 and TRBJ1-1; D gene ambiguous. The CDR3 has 13 amino acids. Trimming took 7 bases from V and 1 from J, leaving 11 bases between them. Germline V gene lookup returns CDR1 SGHDT and CDR2 YYEEEE. CDR3 nucleotides: TGTGCCAGCGCAGACACCTCGAACACTGAAGCTTTCTTT. It specifies CASADTSNTEAFF.

This chain uses TRBV28 with TRBJ2-7, with TRBD2 matching 7 bases. The length of the CDR3 is 15 residues. CDR1 is MDHEN, CDR2 SYDVKM, per germline. With 6 bases clipped from V and 1 base from J, the junction kept 9 bases outside the gene matches. This CDR3 is CASSLLGGKSYEQYF. In DNA, the CDR3 is TGTGCCAGCAGCCTTCTGGGGGGGAAGTCCTACGAGCAGTACTTC.

The chain couples TRBV27 to TRBJ1-6, with D perhaps matching TRBD1 (6 bases). Germline V lookup: CDR1 MNHEY, CDR2 SMNVEV (reference sequence). Trimming removed 3 bases from V and 9 bases from J, with 12 bases in between. This CDR3 has 14 amino acids. The CDR3 DNA follows: TGTGCCAGCAGTTTCGGCAGGGGACCTTCACCCCTCCACTTT. Its translation: CASSFGRGPSPLHF.

The DNA of the CDR3 is TGCAGTGCTAGTGAGGGGCAGGGTCAGCCCCAGCATTTT. Translation gives CSASEGQGQPQHF. V usage is TRBV20-1 and J usage is TRBJ1-5, with D possibly TRBD1 on 5 matching bases. Germline CDR1 and CDR2: DFQATT and SNEGSKA (reference sequence). This CDR3 is 13 amino acids long. Trimming shortened V by 3 bases and J by 6 bases, and 12 bases separated the two germline ends.

The chain joins TRBV28 to TRBJ1-6; 8 nucleotides line up with TRBD1. The CDR3 extends over 15 amino acids. Unmatched junction bases numbered 9, after V lost 6 bases and J lost 8 bases. Germline values: CDR1 MDHEN, CDR2 SYDVKM. The CDR3 DNA reads TGTGCCAGCAGCCGAGGACAGGGTCTGGATTCACCCCTCCACTTT. As protein: CASSRGQGLDSPLHF.

This sequence joins TRBV5-1 and TRBJ2-1; 9 nucleotides align to TRBD2. The CDR3 has 19 amino acids. The V gene's germline CDR1 is SGHRS and CDR2 YFSETQ. The J segment lost 1 base and the V segment lost 2 bases, leaving 13 bases of the junction unmatched. The CDR3 DNA follows: TGCGCCAGCAGCTTATCTAAAGCGGGGGGAAGGGAATCCTACAATGAGCAGTTCTTC. It translates to CASSLSKAGGRESYNEQFF. Supplemented by reference TRBV5-1 and TRBJ2-1, the full variable domain reads KAGVTQTPRYLIKTRGQQVTLSCSPISGHRSVSWYQQTPGQGLQFLFEYFSETQRNKGNFPGRFSGRQFSNSRSEMNVSTLELGDSALYLCASSLSKAGGRESYNEQFFGPGTRLTVL.

V is TRBV6-5 and J is TRBJ2-7; D is perhaps TRBD2 (5 bases). The CDR3 totals 14 residues. V lost 6 bases and J 2 bases, leaving 14 bases between the germline ends. Per germline, CDR1 MNHEY and CDR2 SVGAGI. CDR3 residues: CASSLEGRAYEQYF. CDR3 DNA sequence: TGTGCCAGCAGCCTGGAAGGGCGGGCCTACGAGCAGTACTTC.

CDR3 nucleotides: TGTGCCAGCAGCCATTCGACTCCCTCATGGTCCCCCGGGGAGCTGTTTTTT. Protein product: CASSHSTPSWSPGELFF. V usage is TRBV3-1 (or the pseudogene TRBV3-2) and J usage is TRBJ2-2, with D uncertain. CDR1 and CDR2 (germline): LGHDT, YNNKEL (reference sequence). Deletions cut 3 bases from V and 6 bases from J, with 20 bases between. The CDR3 covers 17 residues.

This chain connects TRBV6-5 to TRBJ1-5; TRBD1 matches at 8 bases. Trimming at V came to 7 bases and at J to 2 bases, leaving 7 bases not matched to a gene. The germline V gene has CDR1 MNHEY and CDR2 SVGAGI. This CDR3 spans 15 amino acids. CDR3 bases: TGTGCCAGCACCCCAGGACAGGGCGGCAATCAGCCCCAGCATTTT. It yields the protein CASTPGQGGNQPQHF.

The chain employs TRBV5-1 and TRBJ1-1; unclear D gene. There are 13 residues in the CDR3. Looked up from germline, CDR1 is SGHRS and CDR2 is YFSETQ. V was trimmed by 9 bases and J by 2 bases, leaving 14 bases between them. CDR3 coding DNA: TGCGCCACCAGAGGAGACTTTAACACTGAAGCTTTCTTT. This gives the protein CATRGDFNTEAFF.

The CDR3, as DNA: TGCGCCAGCAGCTTGGATATCCAAGAGACCCAGTACTTC. It encodes CASSLDIQETQYF. The rearrangement uses TRBV5-1 and TRBJ2-5; D is ambiguous. CDR1 is SGHRS, CDR2 YFSETQ, per germline. The V end was cut by 0 bases, the J end by 1 base, with 4 bases between. The CDR3 has 13 amino acids.